A selection of T cell receptor beta chains follows, all from one sample in a study of T cell responses to AZD1222 COVID-19 vaccine. Assay used: immunoSEQ multiplex PCR; TCRdb lists only in-frame clones, some missing. The data hold 150,000 or so clones, with 90% to 95% observed a single time. The starting material was peripheral blood, obtained 28 days after the second AZD1222 dose. The source of these receptors is an adult who received the AZD1222 COVID-19 vaccine. The CDR3 runs from the conserved cysteine through the conserved F or W. Each record gives: D gene, V gene, clone size, J gene, CDR3 DNA, CDR3 protein. The D gene is left open where the match is weak. Only part of the rows carry a size: once, few, many, or a class if the clone is expanded.

>NA|TRBV6-2/TRBV6-3|NA|TRBJ1-5
TGTGCCAGCAGTTACTCCCTTAGTCAGCCCCAGCATTTT
CASSYSLSQPQHF
>TRBD2|TRBV10-3|NA|TRBJ2-3
TGTGCCGCGGCGACTAGCGGGAGGCCAACAGATACGCAGTATTTT
CAAATSGRPTDTQYF
>NA|TRBV18|few|TRBJ2-7
TGTGCCAGCTCACCCACGAGGCAGGGTGATACCTACGAGCAGTACTTC
CASSPTRQGDTYEQYF
>TRBD1|TRBV7-8|NA|TRBJ2-7
TGTGCCAGCAGCACCGACAGGGGATCCTACGAGCAGTACTTC
CASSTDRGSYEQYF
>NA|TRBV11-3|NA|TRBJ1-1
TGTGCCAGCAGCTTAGCGGCCTGGGGGGGTGAAGCTTTCTTT
CASSLAAWGGEAFF
>NA|TRBV15|NA|TRBJ2-1
TGTGCCACCAGCAGATTCCGGGACGGAAACAATGAGCAGTTCTTC
CATSRFRDGNNEQFF
>NA|TRBV28|once|TRBJ1-6
TGTGCCAGCAGCTATGCCTTATTTTCCTATAATTCACCCCTCCACTTT
CASSYALFSYNSPLHF
>NA|TRBV15|NA|TRBJ1-3
TGTGCCACCAGCAGAGAACAGGGTCTCGGAAACACCATATATTTT
CATSREQGLGNTIYF
>NA|TRBV7-2|NA|TRBJ2-3
TGTGCCAGCAGCCCCCCCGGAAACACAGATACGCAGTATTTT
CASSPPGNTDTQYF
>NA|TRBV4-1|NA|TRBJ2-5
TGCGCCAGCAGCCCAATACAGGGCCACCAAGAGACCCAGTACTTC
CASSPIQGHQETQYF
>NA|TRBV29-1|NA|TRBJ1-2
TGCAGCGTTGAGAATTGGAATGGCTACACCTTC
CSVENWNGYTF
>TRBD2|TRBV30|NA|TRBJ2-1
TGTGCCTGGAGTGGATTAGCGGGACTAGCGGGAGGAATTTACAATGAGCAGTTCTTC
CAWSGLAGLAGGIYNEQFF
>NA|TRBV19|NA|TRBJ1-3
TGTGCCAGTAGTAAGGGGACTGGAAACACCATATATTTT
CASSKGTGNTIYF
>NA|TRBV9|NA|TRBJ2-5
TGTGCCAGCAGCGTAGGGTCCGTGATCCAAGAGACCCAGTACTTC
CASSVGSVIQETQYF